Presented here are 27 T cell receptor beta chains from one specimen sequenced in a study of early T cells in non-severe SARS-CoV-2 infection (dated by TCRdb to the early 2020s). Library generation was performed with 5' RACE. The instrument was a NextSeq 500. TCRdb's own reprocessing of the public reads used fastp at Q25 and MiXCR and kept productive beta chains. Records with the same CDR3 protein are collapsed into one entry carrying the most frequent genes and DNA. The sample yields about 80,000 distinct CDR3 sequences; around 8.7% were counted once. Approximately 4.9% of the sample is held by the ten biggest clonotypes. The sample taken for sequencing was whole blood. Every receptor here comes from an adult who was a healthcare worker with PCR-confirmed SARS-CoV-2 infection or an uninfected control (not recorded which).

This clonotype occurred many times. This chain connects TRBV11-1 to TRBJ2-5, with 7 bases aligning to TRBD2. This CDR3 spans 15 amino acids. Germline V gene lookup returns CDR1 SGHAT and CDR2 FQDESV (reference sequence). The ends lost 5 bases at V and 5 bases at J; junction bases unmatched: 11. In DNA form, the CDR3 reads TGTGCCAGCAGCCCCCGAGGCTCAGCGGGGGAGACCCAGTACTTC. Residues: CASSPRGSAGETQYF.

This clonotype occurred a few times. The rearrangement joins TRBV11-2 to TRBJ2-1; a possible D gene is TRBD2 (6 bases). The germline V gene has CDR1 SGHAT and CDR2 FQNNGV. With 3 bases removed from V and 7 bases from J, the gap between germline ends came to 10 bases. The length of the CDR3 is 13 residues. CDR3 loop: CASSLGLLNEQFF. The CDR3 DNA reads TGTGCCAGCAGCTTGGGACTGCTTAATGAGCAGTTCTTC. Looking up the rest from reference TRBV11-2 and TRBJ2-1 gives the full variable domain: EAGVAQSPRYKIIEKRQSVAFWCNPISGHATLYWYQQILGQGPKLLIQFQNNGVVDDSQLPKDRFSAERLKGVDSTLKIQPAKLEDSAVYLCASSLGLLNEQFFGPGTRLTVL.

This clonotype has ten or more counts. The chain employs TRBV20-1 and TRBJ2-1; 7 bases match TRBD2. The CDR3 spans 16 residues. V trimming: 6 bases; J trimming: 0 bases; junction bases outside the gene matches: 11. Germline V lookup: CDR1 DFQATT, CDR2 SNEGSKA (reference sequence). For the CDR3, the DNA is TGCAGTGCCGAGGACCCTAGCGGCCTCTCCTACAATGAGCAGTTCTTC. As protein: CSAEDPSGLSYNEQFF.

This clonotype was detected only a few times. The rearrangement uses TRBV5-1 and TRBJ2-2, with no clear D. CDR3 length: 14 amino acids. Germline-derived CDR1 and CDR2 are SGHRS and YFSETQ. With 1 base removed from V and 4 bases from J, the gap between germline ends came to 8 bases. DNA for the CDR3: TGCGCCAGCAGCTTGAACGCTGGCACCGGGGAGCTGTTTTTT. Amino acid sequence: CASSLNAGTGELFF.

Details on this clonotype: A much larger clone is a single base away; this may be a read error. This chain uses TRBV19 with TRBJ2-1; TRBD1 might be the D (5 bases). The CDR3 has 15 residues. The germline V gene encodes CDR1 LNHDA and CDR2 SQIVND (reference sequence). The CDR3 DNA is TGTGCCGGTAGTCCCCGGACACTTTCCTACAATGAGCAGTTCTTC. Protein product: CAGSPRTLSYNEQFF.

This clonotype was detected ten times or more. V and J are TRBV5-1 and TRBJ2-1; TRBD2 matches at 13 bases. The CDR3 sequence is 15 residues long. V trimming: 5 bases; J trimming: 5 bases; junction bases outside the gene matches: 4. Looked up from germline, CDR1 is SGHRS and CDR2 is YFSETQ. The DNA of the CDR3 is TGCGCCAGCAGAATTGGGACTAGCGGGAACAATGAGCAGTTCTTC. It encodes CASRIGTSGNNEQFF.

This clonotype was seen repeatedly, ten times or more. The chain links TRBV11-2 to TRBJ1-6, with D uncertain. The length of the CDR3 is 15 residues. Germline V lookup: CDR1 SGHAT, CDR2 FQNNGV. The germline V and J ends were trimmed by 0 bases and 10 bases, with 13 bases remaining between them. In DNA, the CDR3 is TGTGCCAGCAGCTTAGATCTCCTCATGGGCTCACCCCTCCACTTT. Amino acids: CASSLDLLMGSPLHF.

This clonotype was seen a handful of times. V gene TRBV28 combines with J gene TRBJ2-5; 9 nucleotides line up with TRBD1. In germline, CDR1 is MDHEN, CDR2 SYDVKM. CDR3 length: 15 amino acids. The V gene end was trimmed by 10 bases and the J gene end by 2 bases; junction bases not matched to a gene: 11. For the CDR3, the DNA is TGTGCCACCCAAAGATCCGGGACAGGGCAAGAGACCCAGTACTTC. This gives the protein CATQRSGTGQETQYF.

This clonotype was counted only a few times. The J gene is TRBJ1-2, the V gene TRBV7-9, with 9 bases identical to TRBD1. V was clipped by 4 bases and J by 7 bases; unmatched bases: 10. Germline V gives CDR1 SEHNR, CDR2 FQNEAQ (reference sequence). CDR3 length: 15 residues. CDR3 bases: TGTGCCAGCAGCTCCATAGCACAGGGGGCGAGTGGCTACACCTTC. Its translation is CASSSIAQGASGYTF.

This clonotype was recorded many times. The CDR3 DNA reads TGTGCCAGCAGCTTAGCGCCATACAATGAGCAGTTCTTC. As protein: CASSLAPYNEQFF. The V and J genes are TRBV7-2 and TRBJ2-1, with D uncertain. CDR1 is SGHTA and CDR2 is FQGNSA in the germline V gene. V lost 0 bases, J lost 4 bases, and 4 bases lay in between. This CDR3 comprises 13 residues. Using reference TRBV7-2 and TRBJ2-1 for the parts outside the CDR3, the full variable domain is GAGVSQSPSNKVTEKGKDVELRCDPISGHTALYWYRQSLGQGLEFLIYFQGNSAPDKSGLPSDRFSAERTGGSVSTLTIQRTQQEDSAVYLCASSLAPYNEQFFGPGTRLTVL.

This clonotype was counted ten times or more. Here the CDR3 reads CANPPRRCQGTQYF. DNA of the CDR3: TGTGCCAACCCCCCTCGACGGTGCCAGGGTACGCAGTATTTT. The chain joins TRBV27 to TRBJ2-3, with a weak D call TRBD1 (5 bases). CDR3 size: 14 residues. Germline V gene sequence: CDR1 MNHEY, CDR2 SMNVEV (reference sequence). V was trimmed by 10 bases and J by 8 bases, leaving 22 bases between them.

This clonotype showed up just a few times. The V call is TRBV11-2, the J call TRBJ2-7; weak D call: TRBD2 (5 bases). The ends were cut back, 5 bases at V and 4 bases at J, with 18 bases in the middle. Germline CDR1 is SGHAT and CDR2 is FQNNGV. This CDR3 is built from 15 residues. DNA for the CDR3: TGTGCCAGCAGCCCCGGCGGCGGGCCCTCTTACGAGCAGTACTTC. Protein: CASSPGGGPSYEQYF.

The table lists this clonotype with many counts. This sequence joins TRBV7-6 and TRBJ2-1; 13 nucleotides match TRBD2. Trimming took 4 bases from V and 7 from J; bases not matched to a gene: 4. In germline, CDR1 is SGHVS, CDR2 FNYEAQ. The CDR3 runs to 15 residues. CDR3 region: CASSSGLAGKNEQFF. The CDR3 bases are TGTGCCAGCAGCTCGGGACTAGCGGGAAAAAATGAGCAGTTCTTC.

Ten or more counts support this clonotype. V usage is TRBV27 and J usage is TRBJ1-6; 8 nucleotides match TRBD1. This CDR3 region has 15 residues. After removal of 7 bases from V and 7 bases from J, the junction contained 9 bases not matched to a gene. Germline V gives CDR1 MNHEY, CDR2 SMNVEV (reference sequence). The CDR3 region is CASTTGTGPNSPLHF. The DNA of the CDR3 is TGTGCCAGCACTACGGGGACAGGCCCGAATTCACCCCTCCACTTT.

This clonotype was observed many times. CDR3 coding DNA: TGTGCCAGCAGTAATGGGCAGGGATTACAAGAGACCCAGTACTTC. Protein: CASSNGQGLQETQYF. The chain employs TRBV28 and TRBJ2-5, with a weak D call TRBD1 (5 bases). The CDR3 consists of 15 residues. V gave up 5 bases and J gave up 2 bases, with 15 bases separating them. CDR1 and CDR2 (germline): MDHEN, SYDVKM.

This clonotype was recorded at least ten times. The genes are TRBV28 and TRBJ1-1; D not certain. With 1 base removed from V and 1 base from J, the gap between germline ends came to 10 bases. Looked up from germline, CDR1 is MDHEN and CDR2 is SYDVKM. CDR3 length equals 15 residues. In DNA form, the CDR3 reads TGTGCCAGCAGTTTATACGCAGCGGAGAACACTGAAGCTTTCTTT. It is translated as CASSLYAAENTEAFF.

This clonotype came up a few times. The chain is built from TRBV27 and TRBJ2-7; 12 bases map to TRBD1. CDR3 length equals 13 residues. Germline assignment: CDR1 MNHEY and CDR2 SMNVEV (reference sequence). V lost 8 bases and J lost 5; bases outside the gene matches: 4. CDR3 coding DNA: TGTGCCAGCCGGGACAGGGGGCTGCACGAGCAGTACTTC. Translating it yields CASRDRGLHEQYF.

The chain combines TRBV11-2 with TRBJ2-1; D is uncertain. The germline V gene encodes CDR1 SGHAT and CDR2 FQNNGV. The V end was cut by 5 bases, the J end by 0 bases, with 14 bases between. The CDR3 covers 16 residues. This CDR3 is CASSPPGLGSYNEQFF. CDR3 in DNA: TGTGCCAGCAGCCCCCCTGGTCTGGGCTCCTACAATGAGCAGTTCTTC.

This clonotype was seen repeatedly, ten times or more. This rearrangement joins TRBV19 to TRBJ2-1; 13 bases agree with TRBD2. The CDR3 sequence is 16 residues long. Germline-derived CDR1 and CDR2 are LNHDA and SQIVND (reference sequence). V shed 5 bases, J shed 12 bases, and the junction held 13 bases outside the gene matches. DNA of the CDR3: TGTGCCAGTAGTCCCCACCCCGGACTAGCGGGAGTGGTGCAGTTCTTC. The encoded protein is CASSPHPGLAGVVQFF.

This clonotype ranks as medium-sized. J is TRBJ2-7 and V is TRBV18; tentative D call: TRBD2 (6 bases). Trimming shortened V by 3 bases and J by 4 bases, and 13 bases separated the two germline ends. The CDR3 loop spans 14 amino acids. Germline CDR1 is KGHSH and CDR2 is LQKENI. DNA for the CDR3: TGTGCCAGCTCACCGATCGTAGGAGGGTACGAGCAGTACTTC. Its translation is CASSPIVGGYEQYF.

The J gene is TRBJ1-4, the V gene TRBV7-2; D not certain. Germline V CDR1 and CDR2: SGHTA, FQGNSA. The CDR3 is 13 residues long. V was trimmed by 2 bases and J by 8 bases, leaving 9 bases between them. CDR3 residues: CASSLRRGEKLFF. DNA of the CDR3: TGTGCCAGCAGCTTAAGAAGAGGAGAAAAACTGTTTTTT.

This clonotype was detected many times. This chain joins TRBV6-1 and TRBJ1-5; no firm D call. The CDR3 covers 14 residues. V dropped 6 bases and J dropped 4 bases, with 13 bases sitting between them. Germline CDR1 MNHNS, CDR2 SASEGT. The CDR3 nucleotides are TGTGCCAGCAGCCCCCGCGGGTATAATCAGCCCCAGCATTTT. It specifies CASSPRGYNQPQHF.

This clonotype was seen more than once but under ten times. The V call is TRBV28, the J call TRBJ1-3; D gene unclear. Germline-derived CDR1 and CDR2 are MDHEN and SYDVKM. With 2 bases removed from V and 3 bases from J, the gap between germline ends came to 8 bases. The CDR3 has 14 amino acids. The CDR3 is CASSLRQVGNTIYF. The CDR3 bases are TGTGCCAGCAGTTTAAGGCAAGTTGGAAACACCATATATTTT.

This clonotype was observed many times. The V gene is TRBV5-1, the J gene TRBJ2-1, with TRBD2 matching 7 bases. J was trimmed by 7 bases and V by 0 bases; bases with no gene match: 16. This CDR3 comprises 18 residues. Germline V gene data show CDR1 as SGHRS and CDR2 as YFSETQ. Here the CDR3 reads CASSLGSFVGGPLNEQFF. CDR3 nucleotide sequence: TGCGCCAGCAGCTTGGGGTCCTTCGTGGGAGGGCCGCTTAATGAGCAGTTCTTC.

The V and J genes are TRBV20-1 and TRBJ2-5; TRBD2 matches at 8 bases. From germline, CDR1 is DFQATT and CDR2 SNEGSKA (reference sequence). CDR3 size: 15 residues. V shed 3 bases, J shed 1 base, and the junction held 7 bases outside the gene matches. The chain's CDR3 is CSASGELAVQETQYF. CDR3 sequence (DNA): TGCAGTGCTAGCGGCGAACTAGCGGTCCAAGAGACCCAGTACTTC.

This clonotype was counted at least ten times. The chain links TRBV20-1 to TRBJ1-5; unclear D gene. This CDR3 has 17 amino acids. Germline CDR1 DFQATT, CDR2 SNEGSKA (reference sequence). V shed 0 bases and J shed 0 bases, with 15 bases lying between them. DNA for the CDR3: TGCAGTGCTAGAGATGCGGCCGCTGTATATAGCAATCAGCCCCAGCATTTT. It translates to CSARDAAAVYSNQPQHF.

V is TRBV7-2 and J is TRBJ1-1; tentatively, D is TRBD1 (5 bases). Trimming shortened V by 8 bases and J by 0 bases, and 16 bases separated the two germline ends. Germline assignment: CDR1 SGHTA and CDR2 FQGNSA. This CDR3 is built from 15 residues. In nucleotides, the CDR3 is TGTGCCAGCTTGGACCCAGGGAGTATGAACACTGAAGCTTTCTTT. Translating it yields CASLDPGSMNTEAFF.